The next 18 T cell receptor beta chains were all read from a single sample in a study of early T cells in non-severe SARS-CoV-2 infection (dated by TCRdb to about 2021). Library preparation employed 5' RACE. Reads for this sample came from a NextSeq 500. TCRdb cleaned the public reads at Q25 with fastp, built clones with MiXCR and kept in-frame beta chains. Each entry merges the rows of one CDR3 protein and shows their most common DNA and genes. This sample holds around 33,000 distinct CDR3 sequences; approximately 6% were observed only once. The ten largest clones add up to approximately 7.5% of the sample. The specimen was whole blood. These receptors were obtained from an adult who was a healthcare worker with PCR-confirmed SARS-CoV-2 infection or an uninfected control (not recorded which).

This clonotype was detected ten times or more. This chain joins TRBV7-2 and TRBJ2-3; D is uncertain. CDR1 SGHTA and CDR2 FQGNSA come from the germline V gene. Between the trimmed V and J ends, which lost 5 bases and 4 bases, there was a span of 7 bases. The length of the CDR3 is 12 residues. CDR3 sequence: CASSALADTQYF. CDR3 DNA sequence: TGTGCCAGCAGCGCCCTAGCAGATACGCAGTATTTT.

This clonotype was recorded at least ten times. This chain links TRBV7-9 with TRBJ2-1; 10 nucleotides agree with TRBD1. The ends lost 3 bases at V and 3 bases at J; junction bases unmatched: 2. The CDR3 runs to 15 residues. CDR1 and CDR2 from the germline V gene are SEHNR and FQNEAQ (reference sequence). The CDR3 region has the DNA TGTGCCAGCAGCTTCCGGGACAGGGGCTACAATGAGCAGTTCTTC. Translating it yields CASSFRDRGYNEQFF.

This clonotype was counted at least ten times. This chain links TRBV9 with TRBJ2-6; perhaps D is TRBD1 or TRBD2 (5 bases each). Germline-derived CDR1 and CDR2 are SGDLS and YYNGEE. Trimming stripped 2 bases from V and 0 bases from J, with 15 bases between. The CDR3 spans 18 residues. The CDR3 DNA follows: TGTGCCAGCAGCGTCCGACCGGGACCGAACTCTGGGGCCAACGTCCTGACTTTC. It specifies CASSVRPGPNSGANVLTF.

The J gene is TRBJ2-5, the V gene TRBV4-3, with no clear D. V was shortened by 0 bases and J by 1 base, with 6 bases between the two germline ends. This CDR3 is built from 14 residues. Germline loops: CDR1 LGHNA, CDR2 YSLEER. For the CDR3, the DNA is TGCGCCAGCAGCCAAGATTGGGCCCAAGAGACCCAGTACTTC. It codes for CASSQDWAQETQYF.

This clonotype was picked up a small number of times. The chain has TRBV30 and TRBJ1-3; D gene unclear. This CDR3 is 10 amino acids long. Germline V lookup: CDR1 GTSNPN, CDR2 SVGIG (reference sequence). Trimming shortened V by 1 base and J by 5 bases, and 0 bases separated the two germline ends. CDR3 amino acids: CAWSGNTIYF. CDR3 DNA: TGTGCCTGGAGTGGAAACACCATATATTTT.

This clonotype was recorded many times. The chain has TRBV3-1 and TRBJ2-1; 11 nucleotides align to TRBD2. The CDR3 spans 13 residues. The V and J ends lost 4 bases and 12 bases, in that order; junction bases with no gene match: 5. CDR1 is LGHDT and CDR2 is YNNKEL in the germline V gene (reference sequence). CDR3 region: CASSPGTSGWQFF. CDR3 coding DNA: TGTGCCAGCAGCCCCGGGACTAGCGGTTGGCAGTTCTTC.

In its sample, this clonotype was seen many times. This chain connects TRBV15 to TRBJ2-3, with 7 bases identical to TRBD1. The CDR3 is made up of 15 amino acids. J was trimmed by 1 base and V by 1 base; bases with no gene match: 2. CDR1 LNHNV and CDR2 YYDKDF come from the germline V gene (reference sequence). The CDR3 region is CATSRGQGGTDTQYF. The CDR3 DNA is TGTGCCACCAGCAGAGGTCAGGGGGGCACAGATACGCAGTATTTT.

This clonotype was counted ten times or more. The rearrangement links TRBV5-1 to TRBJ1-2; tentatively, D is TRBD1 (5 bases). V lost 4 bases and J 0 bases, leaving 10 bases between the germline ends. CDR1 is SGHRS and CDR2 is YFSETQ in the germline V gene. The length of the CDR3 is 14 residues. CDR3 sequence reads: CASSRDGANYGYTF. In nucleotides, the CDR3 is TGCGCCAGCAGCAGGGACGGAGCTAACTATGGCTACACCTTC.

In its sample, this clonotype was seen many times. The genes are TRBV5-1 and TRBJ2-7, with D possibly TRBD1 on 6 matching bases. Per germline, CDR1 SGHRS and CDR2 YFSETQ. Trimming stripped 5 bases from V and 3 bases from J, with 15 bases between. The CDR3 runs to 14 residues. In DNA, the CDR3 is TGCGCCAGCAGGACCACTGGACAGAACTACGAGCAGTACTTC. Translation gives CASRTTGQNYEQYF.

This clonotype has a count of ten or more. This chain connects TRBV7-9 to TRBJ2-6; 11 bases map to TRBD1. Germline trimming cut 8 bases from V and 0 bases from J; bases unmatched to any gene: 12. The CDR3 runs 19 residues. Looked up from germline, CDR1 is SEHNR and CDR2 is FQNEAQ (reference sequence). The CDR3 loop reads CASYALPGQGASGANVLTF. As DNA, the CDR3 is TGTGCCAGCTACGCCCTTCCCGGACAGGGGGCCTCTGGGGCCAACGTCCTGACTTTC.

This clonotype was seen at least ten times. J is TRBJ1-5 and V is TRBV5-4; D is undetermined. V was shortened by 1 base and J by 0 bases, with 8 bases between the two germline ends. Per germline, CDR1 SGHNT and CDR2 YYREEE (reference sequence). This CDR3 contains 15 residues. CDR3 sequence: CASSLNINSNQPQHF. The CDR3 nucleotides are TGTGCCAGCAGCTTGAACATTAATAGCAATCAGCCCCAGCATTTT.

With regard to this clonotype: A much larger clone lies a single base off, so this may be a read error. It is likely a read error, because the conserved phenylalanine at the end of the CDR3 is missing. The J gene is TRBJ2-7, the V gene TRBV30; 8 bases match TRBD2. CDR1 and CDR2 (germline): GTSNPN, SVGIG (reference sequence). This CDR3 spans 14 amino acids. The ends lost 4 bases at V and 3 bases at J; junction bases unmatched: 8. This chain's CDR3 is CAWNQRGRGYEQYL. CDR3 sequence (DNA): TGTGCCTGGAACCAGCGGGGGCGAGGCTACGAGCAGTACCTC.

The V call is TRBV9, the J call TRBJ2-5; 10 nucleotides line up with TRBD2. CDR1 SGDLS and CDR2 YYNGEE come from the germline V gene. This CDR3 has 16 residues. V trimming: 2 bases; J trimming: 4 bases; junction bases outside the gene matches: 8. This chain's CDR3 is CASSVKRGGPGETQYF. The CDR3 DNA reads as TGTGCCAGCAGCGTCAAGCGGGGGGGCCCGGGAGAGACCCAGTACTTC. Looking up the rest from reference TRBV9 and TRBJ2-5 gives the full variable domain: DSGVTQTPKHLITATGQRVTLRCSPRSGDLSVYWYQQSLDQGLQFLIQYYNGEERAKGNILERFSAQQFPDLHSELNLSSLELGDSALYFCASSVKRGGPGETQYFGPGTRLLVL.

This chain links TRBV7-2 with TRBJ2-7, with 12 bases aligning to TRBD2. Germline values: CDR1 SGHTA, CDR2 FQGNSA. The CDR3 consists of 17 residues. With 2 bases clipped from V and 2 bases from J, the junction kept 7 bases outside the gene matches. In DNA form, the CDR3 reads TGTGCCAGCAGCTTAAGGCGTTCTAGCGGGGGGGCCTACGAGCAGTACTTC. The encoded protein is CASSLRRSSGGAYEQYF.

Note on this clonotype: A much larger clone is a single base away; this may be a read error. The CDR3: CASGQGATDTQYF. The DNA for the CDR3 is TGTGCCTCAGGACAGGGGGCAACAGATACGCAGTATTTT. The chain joins TRBV24-1 to TRBJ2-3; 11 bases fit TRBD1. Germline CDR1 and CDR2: KGHDR and SFDVKD. With 12 bases clipped from V and 3 bases from J, the junction kept 4 bases outside the gene matches. The CDR3 covers 13 residues.

The table lists this clonotype with many counts. The gene calls are TRBV11-2 and TRBJ2-7; D remains unclear. Germline CDR1 and CDR2: SGHAT and FQNNGV. The CDR3 has 14 residues. The V end was cut by 1 base, the J end by 0 bases, with 7 bases between. The CDR3 spells CASSLAQNSYEQYF. In DNA form, the CDR3 reads TGTGCCAGCAGCTTAGCACAAAACTCCTACGAGCAGTACTTC.

This clonotype was counted between two and nine times. This chain connects TRBV3-1 to TRBJ1-6; D gene ambiguous. Germline lookup yields CDR1 LGHDT and CDR2 YNNKEL (reference sequence). This CDR3 is built from 13 residues. V lost 1 base and J 7 bases, leaving 5 bases between the germline ends. CDR3 bases: TGTGCCAGCAGCCAAGGAGGGAATTCACCCCTCCACTTT. It encodes CASSQGGNSPLHF.

There are many counts of this clonotype. This chain uses TRBV29-1 with TRBJ1-1; no reliable D call. Germline CDR1 reads SQVTM; CDR2 reads ANQGSEA. The length of the CDR3 is 12 residues. Trimming stripped 7 bases from V and 4 bases from J, with 13 bases between. The chain's CDR3 is CSAFTTRTEAFF. The CDR3 DNA reads TGCAGCGCCTTTACGACACGCACTGAAGCTTTCTTT.